The 3 T cell receptor beta chains in this list originate from one sample, sequenced in a study of T cell changes during pregnancy in multiple sclerosis. Using immunoSEQ multiplex PCR, the repertoire was profiled, and TCRdb retains in-frame clones only, with some absent. The sample contains some 50,000 clones, under 95% of which appear only once. This specimen consisted of CD4+ T cells from peripheral blood mononuclear cells, obtained in the second trimester of pregnancy. The receptor set was obtained from a female donor with multiple sclerosis, enrolled in a pregnancy study.

The chain links TRBV6-1 to TRBJ2-1; D may be TRBD2 (6 bases). The germline V gene encodes CDR1 MNHNS and CDR2 SASEGT. V was trimmed by 6 bases and J by 4 bases, leaving 16 bases between them. The CDR3 has 15 residues. CDR3 DNA sequence: TGTGCCAGCAGCGCCCTAGCGACTTTATACAATGAGCAGTTCTTC. It is translated as CASSALATLYNEQFF.

This clone was counted between two and nine times. The V gene is TRBV5-6, the J gene TRBJ1-1, with TRBD1 matching 7 bases. Germline V CDR1 and CDR2: SGHDT, YYEEEE. The trim removed 4 bases at V and 4 bases at J, leaving 4 bases unmatched. The CDR3 length is 13 residues. The CDR3 coding sequence is TGTGCCAGCAGCGCAACAGGGGTCACTGAAGCTTTCTTT. The encoded protein is CASSATGVTEAFF.

This chain uses TRBV6-5 with TRBJ2-1; D tentatively reads TRBD1 or TRBD2 (7 bases each). Trimming left V 6 bases short and J 7 bases short, with 13 bases between. The length of the CDR3 is 13 residues. The germline V gene encodes CDR1 MNHEY and CDR2 SVGAGI. This CDR3 reads CASRYRGGNEQFF. In DNA form, the CDR3 reads TGTGCCAGCAGGTACAGGGGAGGGAATGAGCAGTTCTTC.